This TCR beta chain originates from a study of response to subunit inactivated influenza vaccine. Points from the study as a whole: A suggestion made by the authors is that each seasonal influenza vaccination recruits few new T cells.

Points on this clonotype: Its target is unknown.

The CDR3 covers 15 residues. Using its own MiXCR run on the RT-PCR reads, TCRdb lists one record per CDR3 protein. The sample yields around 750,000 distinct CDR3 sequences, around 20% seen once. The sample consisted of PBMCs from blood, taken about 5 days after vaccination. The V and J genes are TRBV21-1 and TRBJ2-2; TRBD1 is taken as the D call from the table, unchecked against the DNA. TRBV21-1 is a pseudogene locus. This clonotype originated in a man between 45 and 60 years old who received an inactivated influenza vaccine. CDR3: CASSSGHLNTGELFF. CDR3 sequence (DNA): TGTGCCAGCAGCAGCGGACATTTGAACACCGGGGAGCTGTTTTTT.